The entry below gives a single T cell receptor beta chain sequence along with its context. For the second PCR, which ran for roughly 6 to 12 cycles, a sample-barcoded 5' primer and a J-beta primer mix were used. TCRdb reprocessed the 5' RACE reads via MiXCR and lists one record per CDR3 protein. This table holds approximately 1,000,000 distinct CDR3 sequences, roughly two fifths found once. This entry comes from a study of blood T cells in healthy people across ages. Study-level background: For every two T cells, template switching captured about one barcoded beta molecule.

PBMCs were isolated at a quantity of at least 6.5 million per sample. Every sample gave at least 5.5 micrograms of total RNA when it was extracted. CDR1 and CDR2 from the germline V gene are SGHTA and FQGTGA. CDR3 length equals 13 residues. V lost 7 bases and J lost 6, with 15 bases in between. Sequenced sample: blood. This TCR was recovered from a man between 18 and 29 years old in good health. The J gene is TRBJ1-1, the V gene TRBV7-3; the D gene is possibly TRBD1 (6 bases). Here the CDR3 reads CASTGDLFSEAFF. In nucleotides, the CDR3 is TGTGCCAGCACAGGGGACCTATTTTCTGAAGCTTTCTTT.